This T cell receptor beta chain was retrieved from a study of CD8+CD57+ T cells in acquired aplastic anemia. Study context: The sorted CD4+ and CD8+ cells yielded an average around 3.2 ug of DNA.

A note on this clonotype: Its antigen is unidentified.

Patients included in sequencing had previously demonstrated CD8+CD57+ cell expansion by flow cytometry. Blood was sampled before the patients had received any therapy. Findings and caveats of the study: Patient and control CD8+ Simpson's diversity was not significantly different. Patients had twenty-nine CD8+ CDR3 sequences in common with controls (the shared set).

Genomic DNA served as template for TCR beta VDJ and CDR3 profiling. In TCRdb, the reads were re-called with MiXCR into one record per CDR3 protein. The sample gives fewer than 200,000 distinct CDR3 sequences, 40% to 55% of which show up once; more than 0.85% is in the top ten. Per germline, CDR1 WSHSY and CDR2 SAAADI. The V gene lost 0 bases and the J gene lost 4 bases, with 12 bases spanning the gap. This CDR3 has 15 amino acids. The sample consisted of sorted CD4+, CD8+, or CD8+CD57+ T cells (not recorded which) from PBMCs. This TCR was recovered from a human donor with aplastic anemia. The chain is built from TRBV10-2 and TRBJ1-2; D possibly corresponds to TRBD1 (6 bases). The CDR3 reads CASSESKGGGYGYTF. The CDR3 DNA reads as TGCGCCAGCAGTGAGTCTAAAGGGGGTGGCTATGGCTACACCTTC.